Below, one T cell receptor (beta chain) is given with its context. Original analysis: From reference gene primer amplification, estimates of nucleated cell counts were derived. The table came from immunoSEQ multiplex PCR; TCRdb's copy has only in-frame clones and leaves some out. The DNA was the basis for D and trimming; V, J and clone size are from that table. The sample carries about 300,000 clones, about 90% recorded once. This sample is drawn from a study of blood T cell repertoires in COVID-19. Self-reported history from a screening survey and questionnaire set each donor's cohort. Material: PBMCs or T cells enriched from blood (not recorded which). The origin of this receptor is a woman aged 18-30 years with acute COVID-19.

The CDR3 region is CASSRGLAAPYEQYF. The CDR3 coding sequence is TGTGCCAGTAGTAGGGGACTAGCGGCACCCTACGAGCAGTACTTC. This sequence joins TRBV19 and TRBJ2-7, with 11 bases lining up with TRBD2. This CDR3 region has 15 residues. After removal of 4 bases from V and 2 bases from J, the junction contained 4 bases not matched to a gene. Germline CDR1 is LNHDA and CDR2 is SQIVND (reference sequence).